This TCR beta chain was sequenced for a study of blood T cell repertoires in COVID-19. The CDR3 has 17 amino acids. Unmatched junction bases numbered 10, after V lost 0 bases and J lost 5 bases. The germline V gene has CDR1 SGHRS and CDR2 YFSETQ. As originally analysed: Nucleated cell counts were estimated from reference gene primer amplification. Using immunoSEQ multiplex PCR, the repertoire was profiled, and TCRdb retains in-frame clones only, with some absent. The V and J calls and clone size come from that table; D and trimming were worked out from the DNA. The sample holds 55,000 to 70,000 clones, roughly 82% seen once.

This TCR derives from a woman aged 60-75 years with acute or convalescent COVID-19. Sequenced material: peripheral blood. The chain is built from TRBV5-1 and TRBJ2-3, with 9 bases aligning to TRBD2. CDR3 DNA: TGCGCCAGCAGCTTGGTCGAACTAGCGGGCCGGATAGATACGCAGTATTTT. Its protein product is CASSLVELAGRIDTQYF. Using reference TRBV5-1 and TRBJ2-3 for the parts outside the CDR3, the full variable domain is KAGVTQTPRYLIKTRGQQVTLSCSPISGHRSVSWYQQTPGQGLQFLFEYFSETQRNKGNFPGRFSGRQFSNSRSEMNVSTLELGDSALYLCASSLVELAGRIDTQYFGPGTRLTVL.